The 10 T cell receptor beta chains below all came from one sample that was sequenced in a study of shared clonotypes between healthy human individuals. TCRdb keeps only in-frame clones here, not all; method: immunoSEQ multiplex PCR. The sample includes some 530,000 clones, more than 65% of them seen just once. The sequencing input was PBMCs. All receptors derive from a middle-aged woman in good health. Some clones in this sample may be carry-over from other donors' samples.

This chain uses TRBV10-3 with TRBJ2-7; 10 positions match TRBD1. Germline V lookup: CDR1 ENHRY, CDR2 SYGVKD. V lost 6 bases, J lost 6 bases, and 8 bases stayed unmatched. This CDR3 has 14 amino acids. CDR3 in amino acids: CAIRPGQGMAEQYF. The CDR3 nucleotides are TGTGCCATCAGGCCGGGACAGGGGATGGCCGAGCAGTACTTC.

Comments on this clone: A far larger clone differs by one base, so this is likely a read error. The chain joins TRBV10-2 to TRBJ1-4; 7 bases line up with TRBD1. The germline CDR1 and CDR2 sequences are WSHSY and SAAADI. The V segment lost 4 bases and the J segment 8 bases; nucleotides outside the gene matches: 4. The CDR3 runs to 13 residues. CDR3 in amino acids: CASSGQGWEKLFF. CDR3 bases: TGCGCCAGCAGTGGACAGGGATGGGAAAAACTGTTTTTT.

The V and J genes are TRBV6-4 and TRBJ2-2; D remains unclear. The V gene lost 0 bases and the J gene lost 5 bases, with 13 bases spanning the gap. This CDR3 has 16 amino acids. Germline CDR1 and CDR2: MRHNA and SNTAGT. Here the CDR3 reads CASSDSGSPTTGELFF. The CDR3 bases are TGTGCCAGCAGTGACTCTGGCAGCCCAACGACCGGGGAGCTGTTTTTT.

The chain joins TRBV12-5 to TRBJ2-5, with TRBD2 matching 8 bases. CDR1 and CDR2 (germline): LGHNT, FRNRAP. The CDR3 spans 14 residues. Trimming at V came to 7 bases and at J to 3 bases, leaving 7 bases not matched to a gene. DNA of the CDR3: TGTGCTAGTGCCGACGGGAGGGGGGAAGAGACCCAGTACTTC. As protein: CASADGRGEETQYF.

This clone came up once. The chain uses TRBV5-1 and TRBJ1-1; D is perhaps TRBD1 (6 bases). V lost 0 bases and J lost 6, with 18 bases in between. This CDR3 comprises 16 residues. Germline lookup yields CDR1 SGHRS and CDR2 YFSETQ. The CDR3 DNA reads as TGCGCCAGCAGCTTGGTGCCAGGGGCGAGTACGGCTGAAGCTTTCTTT. This gives the protein CASSLVPGASTAEAFF.

About this clone: This likely traces to a read error, being one base from a far larger clone. The V call is TRBV7-9, the J call TRBJ1-1, with D hard to call. Trimming stripped 3 bases from V and 4 bases from J, with 12 bases between. The length of the CDR3 is 14 residues. Looked up from germline, CDR1 is SEHNR and CDR2 is FQNEAQ (reference sequence). CDR3 in amino acids: CASSFVGACTEAFF. CDR3 DNA: TGTGCCAGCAGCTTCGTGGGCGCGTGCACTGAAGCTTTCTTT.

Notes on this clone: This may stem from a read error, because a much larger clone lies one nucleotide away. This sample also contains other DNA sequences that code for the same CDR3. The genes are TRBV11-2 and TRBJ2-1, with no clear D. Germline CDR1 and CDR2: SGHAT and FQNNGV. The CDR3 contains 15 residues. CDR3 sequence (DNA): TGTGCTAGCAGCTTAGGCCCTTTGGAGTCCGGGGAGCAGTTCTTC. Its translation: CASSLGPLESGEQFF.

This chain joins TRBV5-1 and TRBJ2-1, with TRBD2 identical over 7 bases. Germline values: CDR1 SGHRS, CDR2 YFSETQ. J gave up 2 bases and V 0 bases, and 8 bases lay outside the gene matches. This CDR3 contains 17 residues. The CDR3: CASSLVREAITYNEQFF. The CDR3 nucleotides are TGCGCCAGCAGCTTGGTTCGGGAGGCCATAACCTACAATGAGCAGTTCTTC.

Points on this clone: This likely reflects a read error, since a far larger clone is one base away. The chain recombines TRBV25-1 with TRBJ2-6; tentatively, D is TRBD1 (6 bases). Looked up from germline, CDR1 is MGHDK and CDR2 is SYGVNS. The CDR3 runs to 17 residues. The CDR3 DNA follows: TGTGCCGGCAGTGAAGTCGGTACAGGGACCGGGGCCAACGTCCTGACTTTC. Protein product: CAGSEVGTGTGANVLTF.

This clone was counted at least ten times. The chain is built from TRBV28 and TRBJ2-1; 7 nucleotides match TRBD1. The CDR3 is 15 residues long. Trimming at V came to 4 bases and at J to 5 bases, leaving 8 bases not matched to a gene. The germline gives CDR1 MDHEN, CDR2 SYDVKM. The CDR3 here is CASSSPGTVNNEQFF. The CDR3 DNA follows: TGTGCCAGCAGTTCCCCCGGGACAGTGAACAATGAGCAGTTCTTC.